The 16 T cell receptor beta chains listed next were all sequenced from one sample in a study of regulatory and conventional T cells in RAG deficiency. Sequencing was performed with immunoSEQ multiplex PCR; in TCRdb, only in-frame clones are kept and a portion is missing. This table has roughly 11,000 clones, around 94% appearing once. Regulatory T cells were sorted from blood as CD4+ CD25-high CD127-low cells. These data are also associated with another study on regulatory T cells. This second study says: The primer mix had 52 TRBV and 13 TRBJ primers.

The sample was CD127- CD25+ CD4+ Tregs sorted from blood. The source is a human donor in good health.

This clone was recorded only once. This chain connects TRBV7-2 to TRBJ2-5, with 9 bases fitting TRBD2. The CDR3 sequence is 15 residues long. Losses at the gene ends were 1 base for V and 5 bases for J; bases not matched to a gene: 5. Germline V gene lookup returns CDR1 SGHTA and CDR2 FQGNSA. CDR3 sequence: CASSLGGGAWETQYF. DNA of the CDR3: TGTGCCAGCAGCTTAGGCGGGGGGGCCTGGGAGACCCAGTACTTC.

The V call is TRBV9, the J call TRBJ2-2; 7 bases agree with TRBD2. The germline CDR1 and CDR2 sequences are SGDLS and YYNGEE. CDR3 size: 16 residues. V lost 1 base to trimming and J lost 4 bases; unmatched junction nucleotides: 7. CDR3 region: CASSVHPTSATGELFF. The CDR3 bases are TGTGCCAGCAGCGTACATCCAACTAGCGCCACCGGGGAGCTGTTTTTT.

The chain employs TRBV29-1 and TRBJ1-1; D gene ambiguous. The germline CDR1 and CDR2 sequences are SQVTM and ANQGSEA. V was cut by 4 bases and J by 0 bases, with 9 bases left in between. This CDR3 spans 13 amino acids. This CDR3 is CSVVVGMNTEAFF. The CDR3 DNA reads TGCAGCGTTGTCGTCGGGATGAACACTGAAGCTTTCTTT.

The DNA for the CDR3 is TGTGCCAGCAGCTCGGGGCCCGGGACAGGGCATGGCTACACCTTC. Protein sequence: CASSSGPGTGHGYTF. This sequence joins TRBV7-3 and TRBJ1-2; TRBD1 matches 9 bases. V trimming: 4 bases; J trimming: 6 bases; junction bases outside the gene matches: 9. The CDR3 runs to 15 residues. CDR1 is SGHTA and CDR2 is FQGTGA in the germline V gene.

The J gene is TRBJ2-7, the V gene TRBV5-1; 14 bases are shared with TRBD2. The CDR3 has 17 amino acids. Germline CDR1 and CDR2: SGHRS and YFSETQ. J was trimmed by 3 bases and V by 4 bases; bases with no gene match: 9. This CDR3 reads CASSPGTSGGVFYEQYF. CDR3 sequence (DNA): TGCGCCAGCAGCCCCGGGACTAGCGGGGGAGTATTCTACGAGCAGTACTTC.

The chain uses TRBV18 and TRBJ1-1; D unclear. Germline CDR1 is KGHSH and CDR2 is LQKENI. The CDR3 contains 12 residues. Deletions cut 4 bases from V and 3 bases from J, with 6 bases between. CDR3 loop: CASSRGYTEAFF. The CDR3 region has the DNA TGTGCCAGCTCACGAGGCTACACTGAAGCTTTCTTT.

In its sample, this clone was seen once. This chain uses TRBV16 with TRBJ2-2; D perhaps matches TRBD2 (5 bases). Trimming removed 4 bases from V and 6 bases from J, with 18 bases in between. This CDR3 comprises 16 residues. Germline loops: CDR1 KGHSY, CDR2 FQNENV. The CDR3, as DNA: TGTGCCAGCAGCCGGCTAAGCGCCTCGGGGTCCGGGGAGCTGTTTTTT. It is translated as CASSRLSASGSGELFF.

The CDR3 region is CASSTRTGRSGNTIYF. The CDR3 coding sequence is TGTGCCAGCAGCACCAGGACAGGACGCTCTGGAAACACCATATATTTT. This rearrangement joins TRBV9 to TRBJ1-3, with TRBD1 identical over 7 bases. V dropped 4 bases and J dropped 0; count of bases not matched to a gene: 7. CDR3 length equals 16 residues. CDR1 is SGDLS and CDR2 is YYNGEE in the germline V gene.

The chain recombines TRBV5-1 with TRBJ1-1; 7 positions agree with TRBD1. Per germline, CDR1 SGHRS and CDR2 YFSETQ. The V segment lost 3 bases and the J segment 1 base; nucleotides outside the gene matches: 6. The length of the CDR3 is 15 residues. In DNA, the CDR3 is TGCGCCAGCAGCTGGGGACAGCCCACGAACACTGAAGCTTTCTTT. Translation gives CASSWGQPTNTEAFF. The whole variable domain, remainder taken from reference TRBV5-1 and TRBJ1-1, is KAGVTQTPRYLIKTRGQQVTLSCSPISGHRSVSWYQQTPGQGLQFLFEYFSETQRNKGNFPGRFSGRQFSNSRSEMNVSTLELGDSALYLCASSWGQPTNTEAFFGQGTRLTVV.

The table lists this clone with a count of one. V usage is TRBV4-1 and J usage is TRBJ1-1, with 9 bases matching TRBD1. CDR3 size: 13 residues. Looked up from germline, CDR1 is MGHRA and CDR2 is YSYEKL. V gave up 3 bases and J gave up 10 bases; unmatched junction bases: 6. The CDR3 here is CASSQTQGAGAFF. CDR3 in DNA: TGCGCCAGCAGCCAGACACAGGGGGCTGGAGCTTTCTTT.

The J gene is TRBJ1-3, the V gene TRBV7-9; no clear D gene. The CDR3 runs to 17 residues. V gave up 3 bases and J gave up 2 bases, with 17 bases separating them. The germline gives CDR1 SEHNR, CDR2 FQNEAQ (reference sequence). CDR3 coding DNA: TGTGCCAGCAGCTTTATACAGTTTTCTGTTACTGGAAACACCATATATTTT. Protein product: CASSFIQFSVTGNTIYF.

This clone was counted between two and nine times. The rearrangement links TRBV6-6 to TRBJ1-4; 9 nucleotides align to TRBD1. Germline V gives CDR1 MNHNY, CDR2 SVGAGI (reference sequence). The V gene end was trimmed by 6 bases and the J gene end by 4 bases; junction bases not matched to a gene: 3. This CDR3 is 14 amino acids long. The DNA of the CDR3 is TGTGCCAGCAGGGGGACAGGGATTAATGAAAAACTGTTTTTT. Encoded protein: CASRGTGINEKLFF.

Regarding this clone: The same CDR3 arises from other DNA sequences in this sample as well. The chain is built from TRBV7-2 and TRBJ1-1, with D unresolved. The CDR3 spans 13 residues. V lost 5 bases and J lost 0, with 7 bases in between. Germline lookup yields CDR1 SGHTA and CDR2 FQGNSA. The chain's CDR3 is CASSPYLNTEAFF. The CDR3 coding sequence is TGTGCCAGCAGCCCCTATTTGAACACTGAAGCTTTCTTT. Full variable domain (outside the CDR3, taken from reference TRBV7-2 and TRBJ1-1): GAGVSQSPSNKVTEKGKDVELRCDPISGHTALYWYRQSLGQGLEFLIYFQGNSAPDKSGLPSDRFSAERTGGSVSTLTIQRTQQEDSAVYLCASSPYLNTEAFFGQGTRLTVV.

The rearrangement links TRBV23-1 to TRBJ2-2, with D possibly matching TRBD2 (7 bases). TRBV23-1 is known as an ORF, though its function is uncertain. The CDR3 spans 16 residues. The V gene lost 1 base and the J gene lost 5 bases, with 14 bases spanning the gap. The CDR3 protein is CASSQCGGEGTGELFF. CDR3 coding DNA: TGCGCCAGCAGTCAATGCGGGGGCGAGGGGACCGGGGAGCTGTTTTTT.

This clone was observed a few times. The rearrangement joins TRBV6-5 to TRBJ1-2, with 9 nucleotides matching TRBD1. CDR1 and CDR2 from the germline V gene are MNHEY and SVGAGI. Trimming took 5 bases from V and 4 from J; bases not matched to a gene: 5. The CDR3 extends over 14 amino acids. Written as DNA, the CDR3 is TGTGCCAGCAGTACTAGGACAGGGGCCTATGGCTACACCTTC. Its protein product is CASSTRTGAYGYTF.

CDR3 protein: CASSTSGPQETQYF. As DNA, the CDR3 is TGCGCCAGCTCGACTAGCGGGCCCCAAGAGACCCAGTACTTC. The chain couples TRBV5-1 to TRBJ2-5, with TRBD2 matching over 10 bases. Germline trimming cut 7 bases from V and 1 base from J; bases unmatched to any gene: 4. CDR1 and CDR2 from the germline V gene are SGHRS and YFSETQ. The CDR3 contains 14 residues. Full variable domain (remainder filled in from reference TRBV5-1 and TRBJ2-5): KAGVTQTPRYLIKTRGQQVTLSCSPISGHRSVSWYQQTPGQGLQFLFEYFSETQRNKGNFPGRFSGRQFSNSRSEMNVSTLELGDSALYLCASSTSGPQETQYFGPGTRLLVL.